This T cell receptor beta chain was identified in a study of T cells after yellow fever vaccination. Study-wide findings and caveats: The secondary T-cell response peaked on day 5, not day 15, but was weaker. Most clones from primary vaccination resurfaced after the booster (around 97% CD4, approximately 88% CD8). Clonotypes shared by both compartments, CD4 and CD8, made up a small share.

Germline values: CDR1 LNHDA, CDR2 SQIVND (reference sequence). This CDR3 comprises 14 residues. V was clipped by 6 bases and J by 2 bases, with 14 bases between them. Each CDR3 protein gets one entry after TCRdb re-called the 5' RACE reads with MiXCR. This table has approximately 550,000 distinct CDR3 sequences, less than 15% appearing once. This clonotype has a handful of counts. Its antigen is unknown. The V and J genes are TRBV19 and TRBJ2-7; D possibly matches TRBD1 or TRBD2 (5 bases each). This clonotype originated in a man younger than 40 who received the YFV17D yellow fever vaccine. The input for sequencing was PBMCs, taken on the day of the yellow fever booster vaccination. CDR3 in amino acids: CASSTPGTAYEQYF. DNA of the CDR3: TGTGCCAGTAGCACCCCCGGGACCGCCTACGAGCAGTACTTC.